This note documents a single TCR beta chain sequence. From germline, CDR1 is SGHAT and CDR2 FQNNGV. This CDR3 has 15 amino acids. Trimming left V 0 bases short and J 0 bases short, with 8 bases between. Repertoires were generated with immunoSEQ multiplex PCR, while TCRdb's copy carries only in-frame clones and drops some. Of just over 90,000 clones in the sample, 91% were seen once. The data derive from a study of T cell changes during pregnancy in multiple sclerosis. This TCR was recovered from a female donor in good health, enrolled as a control in a pregnancy study. The V call is TRBV11-2, the J call TRBJ1-1, with D perhaps TRBD1 (5 bases). The sample here was peripheral blood, taken after pregnancy. CDR3 residues: CASSLDDSLNTEAFF. CDR3 DNA: TGTGCCAGCAGCTTAGATGACAGCCTGAACACTGAAGCTTTCTTT.